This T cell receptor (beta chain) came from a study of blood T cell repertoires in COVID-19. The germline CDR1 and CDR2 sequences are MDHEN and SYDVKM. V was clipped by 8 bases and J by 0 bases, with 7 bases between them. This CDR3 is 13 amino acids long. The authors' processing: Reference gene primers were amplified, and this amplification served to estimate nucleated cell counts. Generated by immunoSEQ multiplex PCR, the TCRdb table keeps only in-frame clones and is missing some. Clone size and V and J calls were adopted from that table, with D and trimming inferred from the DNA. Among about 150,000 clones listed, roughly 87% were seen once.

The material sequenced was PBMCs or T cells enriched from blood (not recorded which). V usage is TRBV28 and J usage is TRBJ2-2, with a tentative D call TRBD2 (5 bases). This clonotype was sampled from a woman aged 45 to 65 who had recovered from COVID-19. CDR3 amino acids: CASGGPNTGELFF. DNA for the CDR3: TGTGCCAGCGGCGGGCCGAACACCGGGGAGCTGTTTTTT.